The 30 T cell receptor beta chains given below trace back to one sample, sequenced in a study of OX40 agonist ivuxolimab in advanced cancers. The table came from immunoSEQ multiplex PCR; TCRdb's copy has only in-frame clones and leaves some out. The data show about 15,000 clones, just under 80% seen once. The sample here was CD4+ or CD8+ T cells sorted from blood, taken in a trial of the OX40 agonist ivuxolimab. The receptors stem from an adult with an advanced solid tumor such as melanoma, head and neck, liver or kidney cancer.

The V gene is TRBV27, the J gene TRBJ2-2, with D perhaps matching TRBD1 (6 bases). The CDR3 is made up of 15 amino acids. Deletions cut 8 bases from V and 5 bases from J, with 18 bases between. Germline V lookup: CDR1 MNHEY, CDR2 SMNVEV (reference sequence). This chain's CDR3 is CASARAGEWTGELFF. The DNA for the CDR3 is TGTGCCAGCGCCCGGGCAGGGGAATGGACCGGGGAGCTGTTTTTT.

V usage is TRBV19 and J usage is TRBJ2-7; TRBD1 might be the D (5 bases). The length of the CDR3 is 12 residues. Trimming took 3 bases from V and 6 from J, leaving 9 bases between them. In germline, CDR1 is LNHDA, CDR2 SQIVND (reference sequence). The CDR3 region has the DNA TGTGCCAGTAGTATTGCAGGGCTCGAGCAGTACTTC. Its protein product is CASSIAGLEQYF.

The chain joins TRBV6-1 to TRBJ1-1, with D possibly matching TRBD1 (5 bases). V was shortened by 1 base and J by 4 bases, with 13 bases between the two germline ends. The CDR3 sequence is 15 residues long. From germline, CDR1 is MNHNS and CDR2 SASEGT. The CDR3 nucleotides read TGTGCCAGCAGTGAAGGACCTGGGGCTGGCACTGAAGCTTTCTTT. Its translation is CASSEGPGAGTEAFF.

The V and J genes are TRBV7-6 and TRBJ2-1, with 8 positions matching TRBD2. The germline gives CDR1 SGHVS, CDR2 FNYEAQ. This CDR3 is 16 amino acids long. V lost 5 bases to trimming and J lost 6 bases; unmatched junction nucleotides: 12. The CDR3 bases are TGTGCCAGCAGCCCCCGGGTAGCGGGGAATTTCAATGAGCAGTTCTTC. As protein: CASSPRVAGNFNEQFF. Filled out from reference TRBV7-6 and TRBJ2-1, the complete variable domain reads GAGVSQSPRYKVTKRGQDVALRCDPISGHVSLYWYRQALGQGPEFLTYFNYEAQQDKSGLPNDRFSAERPEGSISTLTIQRTEQRDSAMYRCASSPRVAGNFNEQFFGPGTRLTVL.

The chain employs TRBV5-1 and TRBJ2-1, with 7 bases aligning to TRBD1. This CDR3 is built from 15 residues. The germline gives CDR1 SGHRS, CDR2 YFSETQ. V dropped 0 bases and J dropped 7; count of bases not matched to a gene: 7. The CDR3: CASSLDGAGGNEQFF. The CDR3 nucleotides read TGCGCCAGCAGCTTGGATGGGGCAGGGGGAAATGAGCAGTTCTTC.

The chain carries TRBV7-2 and TRBJ2-7, with D unresolved. The CDR3 is made up of 14 amino acids. CDR1 and CDR2 (germline): SGHTA, FQGNSA. The ends were cut back, 5 bases at V and 3 bases at J, with 14 bases in the middle. The CDR3 coding sequence is TGTGCCAGCAGCGACGATCTAATAGGCTACGAGCAGTACTTC. Translated: CASSDDLIGYEQYF.

This sequence joins TRBV27 and TRBJ1-2, with unresolved D. V was shortened by 10 bases and J by 4 bases, with 19 bases between the two germline ends. Germline CDR1 is MNHEY and CDR2 is SMNVEV (reference sequence). The CDR3 has 14 amino acids. CDR3: CATSLYPELYGYTF. In nucleotides, the CDR3 is TGTGCCACTTCCCTTTACCCCGAACTCTATGGCTACACCTTC.

The V and J genes are TRBV29-1 and TRBJ2-2; 13 bases align to TRBD2. The V segment lost 6 bases and the J segment 7 bases; nucleotides outside the gene matches: 5. Germline CDR1 SQVTM, CDR2 ANQGSEA. This CDR3 is built from 14 residues. CDR3 sequence: CSVLAGGLNGELFF. Here the CDR3 DNA reads TGCAGCGTACTAGCGGGGGGGCTTAACGGGGAGCTGTTTTTT.

V is TRBV6-5 and J is TRBJ2-7; D may be TRBD2 (6 bases). CDR1 and CDR2 from the germline V gene are MNHEY and SVGAGI. V gave up 6 bases and J gave up 5 bases, with 14 bases separating them. This CDR3 comprises 13 residues. CDR3 sequence: CASRDRRGHEQYF. The CDR3 bases are TGTGCCAGCAGAGACCGGAGGGGCCACGAGCAGTACTTC.

This clone has more than one count but fewer than ten. This rearrangement joins TRBV27 to TRBJ2-2; no definite D call. The CDR3 has 12 residues. Germline loops: CDR1 MNHEY, CDR2 SMNVEV (reference sequence). V was shortened by 3 bases and J by 6 bases, with 5 bases between the two germline ends. The CDR3 DNA is TGTGCCAGCAGTTTGAGGCCCGGGGAGCTGTTTTTT. Protein sequence: CASSLRPGELFF.

This clone was seen a handful of times. The chain has TRBV5-5 and TRBJ2-7; D is perhaps TRBD2 (6 bases). The V and J ends lost 4 bases and 2 bases respectively, with 10 bases between them. The length of the CDR3 is 13 residues. Germline V gives CDR1 SGHKS, CDR2 YYEKEE (reference sequence). CDR3 DNA: TGTGCCAGCAGCACGGGACTCACCTACGAGCAGTACTTC. Translating gives CASSTGLTYEQYF.

The chain is built from TRBV19 and TRBJ1-4; D remains unclear. Per germline, CDR1 LNHDA and CDR2 SQIVND (reference sequence). V was shortened by 4 bases and J by 0 bases, with 18 bases between the two germline ends. The CDR3 spans 18 residues. CDR3 sequence reads: CASSTSSFQLATNEKLFF. CDR3 DNA: TGTGCCAGTAGTACATCGTCGTTTCAGCTTGCAACTAATGAAAAACTGTTTTTT. Looking up the rest from reference TRBV19 and TRBJ1-4 gives the full variable domain: DGGITQSPKYLFRKEGQNVTLSCEQNLNHDAMYWYRQDPGQGLRLIYYSQIVNDFQKGDIAEGYSVSREKKESFPLTVTSAQKNPTAFYLCASSTSSFQLATNEKLFFGSGTQLSVL.

A remark on this clone: Compared with germline, one end of the junction differs, possibly owing to a read error. The gene calls are TRBV29-1 and TRBJ1-3; the match to TRBD1 covers 7 bases. CDR1 and CDR2 (germline): SQVTM, ANQGSEA. CDR3 length: 13 amino acids. The DNA for the CDR3 is TGCAGCGCACCGCGGGGACAGTGGAAACACCATATATTT. It yields the protein CSAPRGQWKHHIF.

The chain has TRBV7-9 and TRBJ2-1; maybe TRBD2 (5 bases). V was clipped by 4 bases and J by 0 bases, with 16 bases between them. The germline CDR1 and CDR2 sequences are SEHNR and FQNEAQ (reference sequence). The length of the CDR3 is 17 residues. CDR3 region: CASSSPRGRSSYNEQFF. For the CDR3, the DNA is TGTGCCAGCAGCTCCCCCCGGGGTAGAAGCTCCTACAATGAGCAGTTCTTC.

This chain connects TRBV6-5 to TRBJ1-2; 9 bases fit TRBD1. V was pared by 2 bases and J by 2 bases, with 3 bases of the junction left unmatched. CDR1 is MNHEY, CDR2 SVGAGI, per germline. The CDR3 has 15 residues. CDR3 DNA sequence: TGTGCCAGCAGTTACGGCGGACAGGGGAACTATGGCTACACCTTC. It is translated as CASSYGGQGNYGYTF.

This clone appeared a few times. The chain carries TRBV6-5 and TRBJ1-4; TRBD1 agrees at 7 bases. The CDR3 is 15 amino acids. J was trimmed by 4 bases and V by 6 bases; bases with no gene match: 8. Germline V gene lookup returns CDR1 MNHEY and CDR2 SVGAGI. The CDR3 loop is CASRNGTAYNEKLFF. CDR3 bases: TGTGCCAGCAGGAACGGGACAGCCTATAATGAAAAACTGTTTTTT.

J is TRBJ2-5 and V is TRBV5-1; TRBD2 matches 8 bases. The J call may not be correct, given that the DNA end is closer to TRBJ2-7. The CDR3 has 15 amino acids. CDR1 is SGHRS and CDR2 is YFSETQ in the germline V gene. The CDR3 reads CASSLRREAPYEQYF. As DNA, the CDR3 is TGCGCCAGCAGCTTGAGGCGGGAGGCGCCCTACGAGCAGTACTTC.

This CDR3 is CASSLYGGRNTEAFF. The CDR3 bases are TGTGCCAGCAGCCTTTACGGGGGACGGAACACTGAAGCTTTCTTT. The J gene is TRBJ1-1, the V gene TRBV5-5, with a weak D call TRBD1 (5 bases). Germline V gene data show CDR1 as SGHKS and CDR2 as YYEKEE (reference sequence). The ends were cut back, 4 bases at V and 1 base at J, with 14 bases in the middle. The CDR3 extends over 15 amino acids.

The V call is TRBV7-8, the J call TRBJ2-1; D ambiguous. The CDR3 is 12 amino acids. The V end lost 1 base, the J end lost 9 bases, and 7 bases lay between the germline ends. CDR1 is SGHVS and CDR2 is FQNEAQ in the germline V gene. The CDR3 sequence: CASSLGLVEQFF. The CDR3 nucleotides read TGTGCCAGCAGCTTAGGGTTGGTTGAGCAGTTCTTC.

In its sample, this clone was seen once. This chain links TRBV6-6 with TRBJ2-7; D unresolved. This CDR3 region has 13 residues. In germline, CDR1 is MNHNY, CDR2 SVGAGI (reference sequence). V shed 2 bases and J shed 3 bases, with 8 bases lying between them. CDR3 sequence reads: CASSYTEYYEQYF. CDR3 sequence (DNA): TGTGCCAGCAGTTACACGGAATACTACGAGCAGTACTTC.

This rearrangement joins TRBV2 to TRBJ1-5; 9 nucleotides agree with TRBD1. Trimming cost V 4 bases and J 2 bases; bases outside gene matches: 6. Germline assignment: CDR1 SNHLY and CDR2 FYNNEI. This CDR3 is built from 16 residues. The CDR3 spells CASSGTQGAGNQPQHF. CDR3 sequence (DNA): TGTGCCAGCAGTGGGACACAGGGGGCGGGCAATCAGCCCCAGCATTTT.

The chain uses TRBV13 and TRBJ2-7; D is uncertain. CDR3 length equals 14 residues. Per the germline V gene, CDR1 is PRHDT and CDR2 is FYEKMQ (reference sequence). V lost 7 bases and J lost 3, with 16 bases in between. CDR3 nucleotides: TGTGCCAGCACGTCCAGACGGGCCCGCTACGAGCAGTACTTC. Translated: CASTSRRARYEQYF.

The J gene is TRBJ1-1, the V gene TRBV27; a possible D gene is TRBD1 (5 bases). Trimming stripped 6 bases from V and 2 bases from J, with 13 bases between. CDR1 and CDR2 from the germline V gene are MNHEY and SMNVEV (reference sequence). This CDR3 is 14 amino acids long. The CDR3 is CASSPGGPNTEAFF. The CDR3 nucleotides read TGTGCCAGCAGCCCTGGGGGACCTAACACTGAAGCTTTCTTT.

Judged by abundance, this clone is large. The chain carries TRBV28 and TRBJ1-2; tentative D call: TRBD1 (6 bases). The CDR3 sequence is 14 residues long. Trimming left V 7 bases short and J 4 bases short, with 16 bases between. From germline, CDR1 is MDHEN and CDR2 SYDVKM. CDR3 protein: CASNPPGGVYGYTF. The CDR3, as DNA: TGTGCCAGCAATCCCCCCGGGGGCGTCTATGGCTACACCTTC.

The chain employs TRBV28 and TRBJ2-2, with D possibly being TRBD1 (6 bases). Germline assignment: CDR1 MDHEN and CDR2 SYDVKM. This CDR3 is built from 18 residues. Trimming cost V 6 bases and J 7 bases, with 27 bases left between them. Here the CDR3 reads CASSPPGAPGLGVGELFF. The CDR3 bases are TGTGCCAGCAGCCCCCCAGGGGCACCAGGACTTGGGGTCGGGGAGCTGTTTTTT.

V gene TRBV11-3 combines with J gene TRBJ1-1; 8 bases match TRBD1. Trimming cost V 7 bases and J 3 bases; bases outside gene matches: 22. The CDR3 length is 19 residues. Looked up from germline, CDR1 is SGHNT and CDR2 is YENEEA. This chain's CDR3 is CASNRPGQVLNLMDTEAFF. The CDR3 DNA sequence: TGTGCCAGCAACCGACCGGGACAGGTACTTAATTTGATGGACACTGAAGCTTTCTTT.

The chain recombines TRBV6-5 with TRBJ2-7; 8 bases agree with TRBD2. This CDR3 region has 14 residues. The V gene end was trimmed by 8 bases and the J gene end by 5 bases; junction bases not matched to a gene: 11. Per germline, CDR1 MNHEY and CDR2 SVGAGI. The DNA of the CDR3 is TGTGCCAGCGCGGGAAGCGGGAGAGTAGACGAGCAGTACTTC. Amino acid sequence: CASAGSGRVDEQYF.

The rearrangement joins TRBV18 to TRBJ2-5; D not certain. The CDR3 covers 16 residues. V was shortened by 0 bases and J by 3 bases, with 14 bases between the two germline ends. Germline V CDR1 and CDR2: KGHSH, LQKENI. The CDR3 DNA sequence: TGTGCCAGCTCACCACCGTTCGGCCGAAGGGAAGAGACCCAGTACTTC. It yields the protein CASSPPFGRREETQYF.

The V gene is TRBV7-8, the J gene TRBJ2-1, with 10 bases matching TRBD1. Germline values: CDR1 SGHVS, CDR2 FQNEAQ. The CDR3 is 14 amino acids. The V gene end was trimmed by 8 bases and the J gene end by 3 bases; junction bases not matched to a gene: 4. The CDR3: CASGGTGDYNEQFF. CDR3 DNA: TGTGCCAGCGGGGGGACAGGGGACTACAATGAGCAGTTCTTC.

The rearrangement links TRBV7-9 to TRBJ2-7; tentatively, D is TRBD1 or TRBD2 (6 bases each). V lost 4 bases to trimming and J lost 1 base, with 14 bases between them. The V gene's germline CDR1 is SEHNR and CDR2 FQNEAQ (reference sequence). This CDR3 has 15 amino acids. The chain's CDR3 is CASSSTGRGSYEQYF. The CDR3 DNA reads TGTGCCAGCAGCTCGACAGGACGGGGGTCCTACGAGCAGTACTTC. Variable domain in full (rest from reference TRBV7-9 and TRBJ2-7): DTGVSQNPRHKITKRGQNVTFRCDPISEHNRLYWYRQTLGQGPEFLTYFQNEAQLEKSRLLSDRFSAERPKGSFSTLEIQRTEQGDSAMYLCASSSTGRGSYEQYFGPGTRLTVT.